The 32 T cell receptor beta chains in this list originate from one sample, sequenced in a study of spatial heterogeneity in lung cancer. Findings and caveats of the study: How many expanded intratumoral alpha and beta TCRs were present tracked the tumor mutation count, which was a count of nonsynonymous mutations.

A single record per CDR3 protein comes from TCRdb applying MiXCR to the 5' RACE reads. The data contain about 21,000 distinct CDR3 sequences, approximately 3% of them singletons. Time point described: sample taken at primary tumor resection. Their specific antigens are unknown. This specimen consisted of lung tumor tissue, obtained at surgery. The receptors shown here come from a male donor with early-stage non-small cell lung cancer.

This clonotype was observed a single time. A much larger clone differs by one base, so this may be a read error. The genes are TRBV20-1 and TRBJ1-1; D is unresolved. The CDR3 length is 11 residues. The germline CDR1 and CDR2 sequences are DFQATT and SNEGSKA (reference sequence). CDR3 coding DNA: TGCAGTGCTCAACAGAACACTGAAGCTCTCTTT. Residues: CSAQQNTEALF.

This clonotype was observed many times. Sequence at one end of the junction differs from germline and may be a read error. The chain joins TRBV7-9 to TRBJ1-5; D call uncertain. Germline CDR1 is SEHNR and CDR2 is FQNEAQ (reference sequence). The CDR3 has 13 residues. The DNA for the CDR3 is TGTGCCAGCAGCTTAAGTTTAGATCAGCCCCGGCATTTT. Amino acids: CASSLSLDQPRHF.

This clonotype counts as medium-sized. The chain combines TRBV6-5 with TRBJ2-6, with 11 positions matching TRBD1. CDR1 MNHEY and CDR2 SVGAGI come from the germline V gene. CDR3 length: 16 residues. V lost 5 bases to trimming and J lost 2 bases; unmatched junction nucleotides: 2. Here the CDR3 reads CASSRTGGAGANVLTF. The CDR3 DNA follows: TGTGCCAGCAGTCGGACAGGGGGCGCTGGGGCCAACGTCCTGACTTTC.

This clonotype has at least ten counts. This chain uses TRBV9 with TRBJ1-2; 9 nucleotides line up with TRBD1. Germline CDR1 is SGDLS and CDR2 is YYNGEE. This CDR3 contains 15 residues. V lost 2 bases to trimming and J lost 2 bases; unmatched junction nucleotides: 4. The CDR3 DNA reads as TGTGCCAGCAGCGTCGGGACAGGGAGGAACTATGGCTACACCTTC. The encoded protein is CASSVGTGRNYGYTF.

There are many counts of this clonotype. The chain carries TRBV10-3 and TRBJ2-5, with D perhaps matching TRBD1 or TRBD2 (5 bases each). The V end was cut by 6 bases, the J end by 4 bases, with 15 bases between. This CDR3 has 14 amino acids. The germline CDR1 and CDR2 sequences are ENHRY and SYGVKD. The CDR3 nucleotides read TGTGCCATCAGGACCGACGGGACGCTAGAGACCCAGTACTTC. This sequence encodes CAIRTDGTLETQYF.

This clonotype occurred many times. This chain links TRBV10-2 with TRBJ2-3; perhaps TRBD1 as D (8 bases). Germline CDR1 reads WSHSY; CDR2 reads SAAADI. This CDR3 has 16 amino acids. V lost 2 bases and J 4 bases, leaving 16 bases between the germline ends. As DNA, the CDR3 is TGCGCCAGCAGTGAGGCGAACAGGGGGGGGGCAGATACGCAGTATTTT. As protein: CASSEANRGGADTQYF.

At least ten counts were recorded for this clonotype. The V and J genes are TRBV5-5 and TRBJ2-3; 11 nucleotides match TRBD2. The V gene's germline CDR1 is SGHKS and CDR2 YYEKEE (reference sequence). The J segment lost 3 bases and the V segment lost 0 bases, leaving 6 bases of the junction unmatched. The CDR3 spans 17 residues. DNA for the CDR3: TGTGCCAGCAGCTTGGCGGATAGCGGGAGGGGGACAGATACGCAGTATTTT. It specifies CASSLADSGRGTDTQYF.

This clonotype was found many times. The chain combines TRBV10-1 with TRBJ2-7; 7 nucleotides agree with TRBD1. Germline CDR1 is WNHNN and CDR2 is SYGVQD (reference sequence). V shed 0 bases, J shed 5 bases, and the junction held 4 bases outside the gene matches. The CDR3 contains 14 residues. The CDR3 reads CASSESGTENEQYF. CDR3 nucleotides: TGCGCCAGCAGTGAGTCAGGGACAGAGAACGAGCAGTACTTC.

This clonotype was recorded many times. The rearrangement joins TRBV5-1 to TRBJ2-2, with 9 bases fitting TRBD1. The V gene end was trimmed by 4 bases and the J gene end by 0 bases; junction bases not matched to a gene: 10. Germline values: CDR1 SGHRS, CDR2 YFSETQ. CDR3 length: 18 amino acids. This CDR3 reads CASSGTGLAYANTGELFF. CDR3 in DNA: TGCGCCAGCAGCGGGACAGGGTTGGCCTACGCGAACACCGGGGAGCTGTTTTTT.

This clonotype appeared many times. The chain links TRBV30 to TRBJ1-5, with D possibly TRBD1 on 5 matching bases. Germline CDR1 GTSNPN, CDR2 SVGIG (reference sequence). V was pared by 6 bases and J by 5 bases, with 14 bases between. The CDR3 runs 13 residues. CDR3 coding DNA: TGTGCCTGCGATATGGGGGGGGATCAGCCCCAGCATTTT. Translating it yields CACDMGGDQPQHF. Full variable domain (remainder filled in from reference TRBV30 and TRBJ1-5): SQTIHQWPATLVQPVGSPLSLECTVEGTSNPNLYWYRQAAGRGLQLLFYSVGIGQISSEVPQNLSASRPQDRQFILSSKKLLLSDSGFYLCACDMGGDQPQHFGDGTRLSIL.

This clonotype has at least ten counts. The rearrangement links TRBV6-5 to TRBJ1-2; D is undetermined. V was cut by 7 bases and J by 4 bases, with 16 bases left in between. Germline V gene sequence: CDR1 MNHEY, CDR2 SVGAGI. The CDR3 totals 14 residues. The CDR3 DNA reads as TGTGCCAGCAAACTTACTGGGCAGTCCTATGGCTACACCTTC. It codes for CASKLTGQSYGYTF.

This clonotype was detected ten times or more. The rearrangement uses TRBV7-2 and TRBJ1-5; possibly TRBD1 for D (6 bases). CDR1 and CDR2 from the germline V gene are SGHTA and FQGNSA. V lost 1 base to trimming and J lost 2 bases, with 15 bases between them. The CDR3 extends over 17 amino acids. Here the CDR3 reads CASSLDGGLGRNQPQHF. Here the CDR3 DNA reads TGTGCCAGCAGCTTAGACGGGGGGCTAGGACGCAATCAGCCCCAGCATTTT.

This clonotype was recorded at least ten times. The chain couples TRBV24-1 to TRBJ2-3; no definite D call. The germline CDR1 and CDR2 sequences are KGHDR and SFDVKD. With 5 bases removed from V and 0 bases from J, the gap between germline ends came to 11 bases. This CDR3 region has 15 residues. CDR3 protein: CATSAPAPSTDTQYF. For the CDR3, the DNA is TGTGCCACCAGTGCGCCAGCGCCCAGCACAGATACGCAGTATTTT.

This clonotype appeared many times. The chain combines TRBV10-3 with TRBJ2-7; 7 bases fit TRBD1. V lost 5 bases to trimming and J lost 6 bases; unmatched junction nucleotides: 13. The CDR3 is made up of 15 amino acids. Germline V gene lookup returns CDR1 ENHRY and CDR2 SYGVKD. The CDR3 loop is CAISPIIQGSREQYF. In DNA form, the CDR3 reads TGTGCCATCAGTCCAATCATACAGGGGTCCCGCGAGCAGTACTTC.

This clonotype was recorded many times. The rearrangement joins TRBV29-1 to TRBJ1-2, with TRBD1 as a possible D gene (6 bases). V lost 4 bases and J lost 6, with 18 bases in between. Germline V CDR1 and CDR2: SQVTM, ANQGSEA. There are 14 residues in the CDR3. CDR3 region: CSVVISGGADGYTF. The CDR3 DNA sequence: TGCAGCGTTGTGATATCCGGGGGCGCCGATGGCTACACCTTC.

This clonotype was counted ten times or more. Mismatch with germline at one junction end may stem from a read error. The genes are TRBV7-7 and TRBJ2-5; weak D call: TRBD2 (5 bases). The CDR3 contains 14 residues. Germline V gene sequence: CDR1 SSHAT, CDR2 FNYEAQ (reference sequence). CDR3 sequence reads: CASSLEGGIKTQYF. The CDR3 DNA sequence: TGTGCTAGCAGCTTAGAAGGAGGAATAAAGACCCAGTACTTC.

This clonotype was recorded at least ten times. The CDR3 reads CAISDPTGAYEQYF. In DNA form, the CDR3 reads TGTGCCATCAGTGACCCGACGGGCGCCTACGAGCAGTACTTC. The chain couples TRBV10-3 to TRBJ2-7; D is uncertain. The V gene lost 3 bases and the J gene lost 2 bases, with 11 bases spanning the gap. The germline CDR1 and CDR2 sequences are ENHRY and SYGVKD. This CDR3 is 14 amino acids long.

This clonotype was picked up many times. This chain joins TRBV3-1 and TRBJ2-1; 11 nucleotides agree with TRBD2. The germline gives CDR1 LGHDT, CDR2 YNNKEL (reference sequence). This CDR3 is built from 15 residues. The V gene end was trimmed by 3 bases and the J gene end by 7 bases; junction bases not matched to a gene: 5. The CDR3, as DNA: TGTGCCAGCAGCCACACACTAGCGGGAGCAAATGAGCAGTTCTTC. Translated: CASSHTLAGANEQFF.

This clonotype was recorded many times. The chain uses TRBV3-1 and TRBJ2-1; 14 bases map to TRBD2. CDR3 length: 17 amino acids. The junction had 11 bases not matched to a gene; V was cut back by 0 bases and J by 13 bases. Germline V gene data show CDR1 as LGHDT and CDR2 as YNNKEL (reference sequence). CDR3 in amino acids: CASSQDLSGTSGSQQFF. In nucleotides, the CDR3 is TGTGCCAGCAGCCAAGATCTATCAGGGACTAGCGGGAGTCAACAGTTCTTC.

This clonotype was recorded at least ten times. The chain is built from TRBV12-3 or TRBV12-4 and TRBJ1-3, with D hard to call. With 6 bases removed from V and 0 bases from J, the gap between germline ends came to 18 bases. The CDR3 loop spans 17 amino acids. The CDR3 sequence is CASRTGGEPGSGNTIYF. As DNA, the CDR3 is TGTGCCAGCAGGACCGGTGGGGAGCCTGGCTCTGGAAACACCATATATTTT.

This clonotype was counted many times. The rearrangement links TRBV24-1 to TRBJ2-5; D remains ambiguous. Germline CDR1 and CDR2: KGHDR and SFDVKD. The CDR3 sequence is 15 residues long. With 4 bases removed from V and 2 bases from J, the gap between germline ends came to 13 bases. CDR3 sequence (DNA): TGTGCCACCAGTGAGAAGGACCACCAACAAGAGACCCAGTACTTC. This gives the protein CATSEKDHQQETQYF.

The V call is TRBV27, the J call TRBJ1-1; D not certain. Trimming stripped 3 bases from V and 0 bases from J, with 8 bases between. Germline-derived CDR1 and CDR2 are MNHEY and SMNVEV (reference sequence). The CDR3 is 14 residues long. DNA for the CDR3: TGTGCCAGCAGTTTTGCAGGCCTGAACACTGAAGCTTTCTTT. This sequence encodes CASSFAGLNTEAFF.

Many counts were recorded for this clonotype. V is TRBV7-2 and J is TRBJ1-2; 12 bases fit TRBD1. Germline values: CDR1 SGHTA, CDR2 FQGNSA. This CDR3 comprises 17 residues. Unmatched junction bases numbered 7, after V lost 3 bases and J lost 2 bases. The CDR3 nucleotides are TGTGCCAGCAGCTTTCCTGGGACAGGGGGCGCGAACTATGGCTACACCTTC. Translating it yields CASSFPGTGGANYGYTF. The full variable domain, with the rest looked up from reference TRBV7-2 and TRBJ1-2, is GAGVSQSPSNKVTEKGKDVELRCDPISGHTALYWYRQSLGQGLEFLIYFQGNSAPDKSGLPSDRFSAERTGGSVSTLTIQRTQQEDSAVYLCASSFPGTGGANYGYTFGSGTRLTVV.

The table lists this clonotype with a few counts. For the CDR3, the DNA is TGCGCCAGCAGCTTTCCGGGACTAGCGGGAAGTCGGGAGCTGTTTTTT. This sequence encodes CASSFPGLAGSRELFF. V and J are TRBV5-1 and TRBJ2-2; 13 bases map to TRBD2. This CDR3 comprises 16 residues. V trimming: 2 bases; J trimming: 9 bases; junction bases outside the gene matches: 7. Germline loops: CDR1 SGHRS, CDR2 YFSETQ.

This clonotype was picked up many times. The chain has TRBV5-1 and TRBJ2-5; the match to TRBD2 covers 8 bases. Germline V gene lookup returns CDR1 SGHRS and CDR2 YFSETQ. There are 15 residues in the CDR3. V lost 3 bases and J lost 5; bases outside the gene matches: 9. The CDR3 nucleotides are TGCGCCAGCAGCTCCACTAGCGGAGGAACGGAGACCCAGTACTTC. Protein sequence: CASSSTSGGTETQYF.

In its sample, this clonotype was seen many times. The rearrangement joins TRBV10-2 to TRBJ2-1, with 7 bases that match TRBD2. This CDR3 comprises 12 residues. The germline V gene has CDR1 WSHSY and CDR2 SAAADI. J was trimmed by 16 bases and V by 0 bases; bases with no gene match: 6. As DNA, the CDR3 is TGCGCCAGCAGTGAGTCGCTGAGGGAGGGCTTCTTC. The encoded protein is CASSESLREGFF.

By frequency in the sample, this clonotype is medium-sized (0.01 to 0.1%). This chain uses TRBV29-1 with TRBJ2-3; the D is unclear. The germline CDR1 and CDR2 sequences are SQVTM and ANQGSEA. The CDR3 runs to 19 residues. The germline V and J ends were trimmed by 2 bases and 5 bases, with 29 bases remaining between them. CDR3 sequence (DNA): TGCAGCGTTGAATCCCCTTCTGGGGTTCGCGGATACCGAGGAGATACGCAGTATTTT. Protein product: CSVESPSGVRGYRGDTQYF.

This clonotype occurred many times. The chain couples TRBV6-1 to TRBJ1-5; TRBD1 matches 9 bases. The J segment lost 2 bases and the V segment lost 5 bases, leaving 4 bases of the junction unmatched. In germline, CDR1 is MNHNS, CDR2 SASEGT. This CDR3 contains 15 residues. The CDR3 is CASSLQGAGNQPQHF. CDR3 bases: TGTGCCAGCAGTCTACAGGGGGCAGGCAATCAGCCCCAGCATTTT.

There are many counts of this clonotype. V gene TRBV3-1 combines with J gene TRBJ1-3; D might be TRBD1 (6 bases). Germline CDR1 is LGHDT and CDR2 is YNNKEL (reference sequence). CDR3 length equals 13 residues. V shed 3 bases and J shed 5 bases, with 8 bases lying between them. The CDR3 coding sequence is TGTGCCAGCAGCCAGGGGGCCAGAAACACCATATATTTT. The encoded protein is CASSQGARNTIYF.

This clonotype appeared many times. The gene calls are TRBV7-2 and TRBJ1-3; tentatively, D is TRBD1 (5 bases). V lost 6 bases to trimming and J lost 0 bases, with 18 bases between them. This CDR3 is 17 amino acids long. Germline CDR1 SGHTA, CDR2 FQGNSA. The CDR3 DNA reads as TGTGCCAGCAGGAAAGATTCAGGGCCCTACTCTGGAAACACCATATATTTT. Translated: CASRKDSGPYSGNTIYF.

The table lists this clonotype with many counts. CDR3 region: CASSPSTTTGELFF. CDR3 bases: TGTGCCAGCTCACCGTCAACCACCACCGGGGAGCTGTTTTTT. The chain employs TRBV18 and TRBJ2-2; no clear D. The length of the CDR3 is 14 residues. V was trimmed by 3 bases and J by 4 bases, leaving 9 bases between them. CDR1 is KGHSH and CDR2 is LQKENI in the germline V gene.

The sample holds many counts of this clonotype. This chain uses TRBV20-1 with TRBJ1-1; the D gene is possibly TRBD1 (6 bases). V was trimmed by 5 bases and J by 1 base, leaving 11 bases between them. The CDR3 has 13 amino acids. The germline CDR1 and CDR2 sequences are DFQATT and SNEGSKA (reference sequence). The DNA for the CDR3 is TGCAGTGCTCCAGGACAGACGAACACTGAAGCTTTCTTT. It encodes CSAPGQTNTEAFF.